The 9 T cell receptor beta chains in this list originate from one sample, sequenced in a study of CD8+ T cells in alopecia areata. In each case, RNA was isolated and then reverse transcribed into cDNA as the sequencing template. Here immunoSEQ multiplex PCR was the method, and the copy in TCRdb shows in-frame clones only, minus some. The profile shows around 140,000 clones, about 60% of them singletons. Source: CD4+ T cells sorted from blood, taken at week 0. Source of these receptors: a human donor with alopecia areata.

This clone was counted once. The gene calls are TRBV6-5 and TRBJ2-5; TRBD1 matches at 11 bases. CDR3 size: 14 residues. Trimming removed 5 bases from V and 6 bases from J; junction bases left unmatched: 5. Germline lookup yields CDR1 MNHEY and CDR2 SVGAGI. Written as DNA, the CDR3 is TGTGCCAGCAGTGGGGACAGGGGGAGACAGACCCAGTACTTC. Translation: CASSGDRGRQTQYF.

The gene calls are TRBV5-1 and TRBJ2-5; D is undetermined. Germline lookup yields CDR1 SGHRS and CDR2 YFSETQ. V was pared by 2 bases and J by 1 base, with 9 bases between. CDR3 length equals 14 residues. The CDR3 region is CASSFGPSQETQYF. The CDR3 nucleotides read TGCGCCAGCAGCTTCGGACCGTCCCAAGAGACCCAGTACTTC.

The V call is TRBV5-1, the J call TRBJ2-7; TRBD1 agrees at 9 bases. Germline V lookup: CDR1 SGHRS, CDR2 YFSETQ. CDR3 length: 14 amino acids. J gave up 2 bases and V 4 bases, and 4 bases lay outside the gene matches. CDR3 in amino acids: CASSTGQGPYEQYF. CDR3 nucleotides: TGCGCCAGCAGCACCGGACAGGGGCCCTACGAGCAGTACTTC.

This clone turned up a few times. The V and J genes are TRBV19 and TRBJ1-2, with TRBD1 matching over 10 bases. Trimming cost V 5 bases and J 8 bases; bases outside gene matches: 8. CDR3 size: 14 residues. The germline CDR1 and CDR2 sequences are LNHDA and SQIVND (reference sequence). The CDR3 here is CASSRPGQGRGYTF. In DNA, the CDR3 is TGTGCCAGTAGTCGGCCGGGACAGGGGAGAGGCTACACCTTC.

The rearrangement uses TRBV7-2 and TRBJ2-3; D is tentatively TRBD1 or TRBD2 (5 bases each). V was cut by 5 bases and J by 5 bases, with 20 bases left in between. The CDR3 has 16 amino acids. Germline V gene sequence: CDR1 SGHTA, CDR2 FQGNSA. The CDR3 loop reads CASSQVGRGRGDTQYF. The DNA of the CDR3 is TGTGCCAGCAGCCAAGTGGGACGGGGCCGCGGAGATACGCAGTATTTT.

V and J are TRBV4-1 and TRBJ1-6; TRBD1 might be the D (5 bases). Germline V gene lookup returns CDR1 MGHRA and CDR2 YSYEKL. CDR3 length: 16 residues. The germline V and J ends were trimmed by 0 bases and 10 bases, with 16 bases remaining between them. CDR3 protein: CASSQDRQGWGSPLHF. The CDR3 bases are TGCGCCAGCAGCCAAGATAGGCAGGGCTGGGGGTCACCCCTCCACTTT.

The chain joins TRBV6-1 to TRBJ2-7; 7 bases align to TRBD2. The CDR3 extends over 15 amino acids. Germline values: CDR1 MNHNS, CDR2 SASEGT. The J segment lost 5 bases and the V segment lost 4 bases, leaving 11 bases of the junction unmatched. The CDR3 protein is CASSGRREGPHEQYF. CDR3 nucleotide sequence: TGTGCCAGCAGTGGGCGGAGGGAGGGGCCCCACGAGCAGTACTTC.

This chain connects TRBV10-3 to TRBJ1-5; possible D gene TRBD1, 6 bases. CDR1 is ENHRY and CDR2 is SYGVKD in the germline V gene. This CDR3 comprises 14 residues. V shed 4 bases and J shed 3 bases, with 10 bases lying between them. DNA of the CDR3: TGTGCCATCAGTGTCGACAGGCTCAATCAGCCCCAGCATTTT. Translation gives CAISVDRLNQPQHF.

V and J are TRBV27 and TRBJ1-3; no clear D. V was trimmed by 4 bases and J by 9 bases, leaving 16 bases between them. This CDR3 has 14 amino acids. Germline CDR1 MNHEY, CDR2 SMNVEV (reference sequence). The CDR3 sequence: CASSWAGDPGTIYF. For the CDR3, the DNA is TGTGCCAGCAGTTGGGCGGGAGACCCAGGCACCATATATTTT.